These T cell receptor beta chains were read from a single sample in a study of T cell repertoires in cytomegalovirus infection. TCRdb reanalysed the reads using MiXCR and keeps one entry per CDR3 protein. The table includes around 770,000 distinct CDR3 sequences, around 29% detected once. No antigen has been identified for these receptors. The source material was cultured CD8+ T cells from PBMCs, sampled from culture after CMV antigen stimulation. The receptors derive from a human donor in good health (CMV status not recorded). Some clones in this sample may be carry-over from other donors' samples. The CDR3 runs from the conserved cysteine through the conserved F or W. D genes are given only for firm matches. Some rows mark clone size as missing; the rest say once, few, many or name a class of expanded clone.

V gene	D gene	clone size	J gene	CDR3 protein	CDR3 DNA
TRBV27	-	few	TRBJ2-1	CASSLSWGVDEQFF	TGTGCCAGCAGTTTATCGTGGGGGGTTGATGAGCAGTTCTTC
TRBV12-3/TRBV12-4	TRBD1	-	TRBJ1-1	CASSYGQGIMNTEAFF	TGTGCCAGCAGTTACGGACAGGGAATCATGAACACTGAAGCTTTCTTT
TRBV7-8	-	many	TRBJ1-4	CASSFGPRVAPSEKLFF	TGTGCCAGCAGCTTCGGCCCCAGGGTCGCTCCTTCAGAAAAACTGTTTTTT
TRBV15	-	-	TRBJ1-2	CATSRSREVKGYGYTF	TGTGCCACCAGCAGAAGCCGGGAAGTGAAGGGCTATGGCTACACCTTC
TRBV6-6	TRBD1	few	TRBJ1-5	CASSYLRQGSNQPQHF	TGTGCCAGCAGTTACCTACGACAGGGTAGCAATCAGCCCCAGCATTTT
TRBV2	-	many	TRBJ2-2	CASSPDTTGELFF	TGTGCCAGCAGTCCTGACACCACCGGGGAGCTGTTTTTT
TRBV7-2	-	-	TRBJ2-2	CAGLRVSRELFF	TGTGCCGGTCTCCGGGTTTCCAGGGAGCTGTTTTTT
TRBV7-3	-	few	TRBJ2-3	CASSMQGISADTQYF	TGTGCCAGCAGCATGCAGGGAATATCAGCAGATACGCAGTATTTT
TRBV9	-	-	TRBJ1-2	CASSVGSTGYTF	TGTGCCAGCAGCGTGGGGAGTACGGGCTACACCTTC
TRBV7-9	-	-	TRBJ1-1	CASSLGGGTRTEAFF	TGTGCCAGCAGCTTAGGGGGGGGCACACGGACTGAAGCTTTCTTT
TRBV6-1	TRBD2	few	TRBJ2-1	CASTDSGRSYNEQFF	TGTGCCAGCACTGACAGCGGGAGGTCCTACAATGAGCAGTTCTTC
TRBV7-3	-	-	TRBJ1-2	CASPGPYGYTF	TGTGCCAGCCCTGGGCCCTATGGCTACACCTTC
TRBV19	TRBD1	-	TRBJ2-7	CASKGAAGGSYEQYF	TGTGCCAGTAAGGGGGCAGCCGGAGGCTCCTACGAGCAGTACTTC
TRBV6-1	-	many	TRBJ2-2	CASRGRNRPGELFF	TGTGCCAGCCGTGGACGGAATCGACCCGGGGAGCTGTTTTTT
TRBV6-1	-	few	TRBJ1-2	CASMGGGQNYGYTF	TGTGCCAGCATGGGTGGGGGACAAAACTATGGCTACACCTTC
TRBV5-1	TRBD1	few	TRBJ1-2	CASSGGTGPPNYGYTF	TGCGCCAGCAGCGGGGGGACAGGGCCTCCTAACTATGGCTACACCTTC
TRBV10-3	-	few	TRBJ1-2	CAIRVADYGYTF	TGTGCCATCAGAGTGGCGGACTATGGCTACACCTTC
TRBV7-6	TRBD1	-	TRBJ2-1	CASSLARTGVDEQFF	TGTGCTAGCAGCTTAGCCAGGACAGGGGTCGATGAGCAGTTCTTC
TRBV20-1	-	-	TRBJ2-3	CSASSGLHEDTQYF	TGCAGTGCTAGTAGTGGACTACATGAAGATACGCAGTATTTT
TRBV7-9	TRBD1	-	TRBJ1-1	CASSTPDREDTEAFF	TGTGCCAGCAGCACCCCGGACAGGGAGGACACTGAAGCTTTCTTT
TRBV28	-	few	TRBJ2-3	CASSQDTVGGQDTQYF	TGTGCCAGCAGTCAAGACACGGTCGGGGGCCAGGATACGCAGTATTTT
TRBV7-9	-	-	TRBJ2-3	CASSLDWRPRGSDTQYF	TGTGCCAGCAGCTTAGATTGGAGGCCCCGAGGATCCGATACGCAGTATTTT
TRBV2	-	few	TRBJ1-2	CASSEGRERNYGYTF	TGTGCCAGCAGTGAAGGCAGGGAAAGGAACTATGGCTACACCTTC
TRBV6-1	-	-	TRBJ2-1	CASSKSHNEQFF	TGTGCCAGCAGTAAGAGTCACAATGAGCAGTTCTTC
TRBV2	TRBD1	-	TRBJ1-6	CASSFKQGNSPLHF	TGTGCCAGCAGTTTTAAACAGGGGAATTCACCCCTCCACTTT
TRBV19	-	-	TRBJ2-4	CASSSGIFAKNIQYF	TGTGCCAGTAGTTCGGGGATTTTTGCCAAAAACATTCAGTACTTC
TRBV27	-	-	TRBJ1-5	CASSSIRGGFYQPQHF	TGTGCCAGCAGTTCCATACGGGGGGGTTTCTATCAGCCCCAGCATTTT
TRBV4-1	-	-	TRBJ1-3	CASSQDRLRAGNTIYF	TGCGCCAGCAGCCAAGATCGGCTAAGGGCTGGAAACACCATATATTTT
TRBV11-2	-	-	TRBJ1-3	CASSPRGRYSGNTIYF	TGTGCCAGCAGCCCCCGTGGTCGGTACTCTGGAAACACCATATATTTT
TRBV7-8	TRBD1	many	TRBJ2-2	CASNLGTGVFSTGELFF	TGTGCCAGCAACCTCGGGACAGGGGTTTTTTCCACCGGGGAGCTGTTTTTT
TRBV7-6	TRBD1	few	TRBJ1-1	CASSWTGEAFF	TGTGCCAGCAGCTGGACAGGCGAAGCTTTCTTT
TRBV29-1	-	-	TRBJ1-2	CSVDAGRSYGYTF	TGCAGCGTTGATGCGGGTCGTTCTTATGGCTACACCTTC
TRBV27	-	few	TRBJ2-1	CASRPGTPNEQFF	TGTGCCAGCAGGCCCGGGACACCAAATGAGCAGTTCTTC
TRBV6-6	TRBD1	-	TRBJ1-1	CASSRLTGGAIETEAFF	TGTGCCAGCAGCCGATTGACAGGGGGCGCGATCGAAACTGAAGCTTTCTTT
TRBV4-1	TRBD1	few	TRBJ2-2	CASSPRTGGANTGELFF	TGCGCCAGCAGCCCACGAACAGGGGGAGCGAACACCGGGGAGCTGTTTTTT
TRBV2	-	few	TRBJ1-1	CASSDPGNTEAFF	TGTGCCAGCAGCGATCCCGGGAACACTGAAGCTTTCTTT
TRBV14	-	-	TRBJ2-1	CASSQARGFGYNEQFF	TGTGCCAGCAGCCAGGCACGGGGTTTCGGGTACAATGAGCAGTTCTTC
TRBV29-1	TRBD1	few	TRBJ1-5	CSVGQGSNQPQHF	TGCAGCGTTGGACAGGGTAGCAATCAGCCCCAGCATTTT
TRBV7-9	-	-	TRBJ2-1	CASRPQSAYNEQFF	TGTGCCAGCAGGCCCCAATCAGCCTACAATGAGCAGTTCTTC
TRBV7-9	TRBD2	-	TRBJ2-3	CASSSRESGGAGDTQYF	TGTGCCAGCAGCTCCAGAGAAAGCGGGGGGGCGGGAGATACGCAGTATTTT
TRBV6-5	TRBD2	many	TRBJ2-1	CASSRREVAGVTNEQFF	TGTGCCAGCAGTCGCCGAGAGGTAGCGGGGGTTACGAATGAGCAGTTCTTC
TRBV24-1	-	few	TRBJ2-7	CAPWPGPQYF	TGTGCCCCATGGCCGGGACCCCAGTACTTC
TRBV7-7	TRBD2	-	TRBJ2-3	CASSSGTSGIAGDTQYF	TGTGCTAGCAGCTCCGGGACTAGCGGAATAGCAGGAGATACGCAGTATTTT
TRBV6-2/TRBV6-3	-	few	TRBJ1-2	CASTSRVYGYTF	TGTGCCAGTACGTCTCGCGTCTATGGCTACACCTTC
TRBV6-2/TRBV6-3	TRBD1	-	TRBJ1-1	CASYPDRVITEAFF	TGTGCCAGCTATCCGGACAGGGTTATCACTGAAGCTTTCTTT
TRBV6-8	-	-	TRBJ1-4	CASSLSTGRNEKLFF	TGTGCCAGCAGTTTATCGACTGGGAGGAATGAAAAACTGTTTTTT